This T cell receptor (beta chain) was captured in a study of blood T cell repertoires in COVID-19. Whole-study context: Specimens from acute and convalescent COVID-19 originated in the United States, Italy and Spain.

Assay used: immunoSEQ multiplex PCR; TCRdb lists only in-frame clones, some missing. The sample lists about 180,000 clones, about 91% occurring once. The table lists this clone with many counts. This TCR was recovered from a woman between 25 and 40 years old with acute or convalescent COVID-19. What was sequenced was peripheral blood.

The CDR3 is CASSQEGRGTLVGEQYF. CDR3 DNA sequence: TGCGCCAGCAGCCAAGAAGGGCGCGGGACTCTGGTCGGCGAGCAGTACTTC. This chain uses TRBV4-1 with TRBJ2-7; possible D gene TRBD2, 6 bases. Per the germline V gene, CDR1 is MGHRA and CDR2 is YSYEKL. The CDR3 covers 17 residues. Between the trimmed V and J ends, which lost 0 bases and 6 bases, there was a span of 21 bases.